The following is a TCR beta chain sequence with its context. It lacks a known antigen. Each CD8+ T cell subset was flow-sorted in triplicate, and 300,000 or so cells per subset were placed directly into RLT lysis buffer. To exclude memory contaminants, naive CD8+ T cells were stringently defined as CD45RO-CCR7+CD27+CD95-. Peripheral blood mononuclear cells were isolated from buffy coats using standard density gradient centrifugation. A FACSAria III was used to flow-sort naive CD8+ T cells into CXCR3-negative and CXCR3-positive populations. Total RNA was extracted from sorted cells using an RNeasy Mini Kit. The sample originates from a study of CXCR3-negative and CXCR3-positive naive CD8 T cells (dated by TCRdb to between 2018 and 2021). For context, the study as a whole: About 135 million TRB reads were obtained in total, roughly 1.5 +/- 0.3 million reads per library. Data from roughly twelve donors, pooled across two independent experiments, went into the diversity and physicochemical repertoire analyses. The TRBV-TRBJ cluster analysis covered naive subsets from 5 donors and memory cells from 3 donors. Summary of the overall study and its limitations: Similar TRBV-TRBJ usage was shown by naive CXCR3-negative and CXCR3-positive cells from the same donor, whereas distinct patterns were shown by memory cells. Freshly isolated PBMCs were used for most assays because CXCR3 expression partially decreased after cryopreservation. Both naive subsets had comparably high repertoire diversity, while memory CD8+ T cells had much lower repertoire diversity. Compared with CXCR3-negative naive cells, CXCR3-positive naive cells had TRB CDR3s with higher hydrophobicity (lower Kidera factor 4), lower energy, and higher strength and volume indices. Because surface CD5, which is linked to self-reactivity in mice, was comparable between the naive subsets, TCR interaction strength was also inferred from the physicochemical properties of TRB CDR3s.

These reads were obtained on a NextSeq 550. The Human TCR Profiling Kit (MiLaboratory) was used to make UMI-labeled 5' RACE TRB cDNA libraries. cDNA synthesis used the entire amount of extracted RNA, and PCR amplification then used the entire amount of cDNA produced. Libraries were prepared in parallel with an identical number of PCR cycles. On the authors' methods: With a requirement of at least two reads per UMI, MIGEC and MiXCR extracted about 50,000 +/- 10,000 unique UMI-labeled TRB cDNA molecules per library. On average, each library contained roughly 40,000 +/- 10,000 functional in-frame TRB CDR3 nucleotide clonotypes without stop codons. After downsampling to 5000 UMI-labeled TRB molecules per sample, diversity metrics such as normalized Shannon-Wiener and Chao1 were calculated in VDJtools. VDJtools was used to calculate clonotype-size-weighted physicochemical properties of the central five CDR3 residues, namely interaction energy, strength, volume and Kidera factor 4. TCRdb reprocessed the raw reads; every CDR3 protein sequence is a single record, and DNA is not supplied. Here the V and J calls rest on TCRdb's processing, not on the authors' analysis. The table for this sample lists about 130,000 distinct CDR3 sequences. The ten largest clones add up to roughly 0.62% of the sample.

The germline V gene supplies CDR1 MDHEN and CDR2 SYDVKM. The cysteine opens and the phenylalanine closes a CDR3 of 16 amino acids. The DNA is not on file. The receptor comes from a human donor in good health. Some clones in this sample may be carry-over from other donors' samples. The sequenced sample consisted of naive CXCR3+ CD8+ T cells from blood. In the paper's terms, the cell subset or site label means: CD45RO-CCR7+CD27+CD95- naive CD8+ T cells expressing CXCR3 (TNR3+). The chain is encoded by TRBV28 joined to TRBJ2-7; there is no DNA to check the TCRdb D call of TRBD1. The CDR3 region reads CASSLDPAGTHYEQYF.